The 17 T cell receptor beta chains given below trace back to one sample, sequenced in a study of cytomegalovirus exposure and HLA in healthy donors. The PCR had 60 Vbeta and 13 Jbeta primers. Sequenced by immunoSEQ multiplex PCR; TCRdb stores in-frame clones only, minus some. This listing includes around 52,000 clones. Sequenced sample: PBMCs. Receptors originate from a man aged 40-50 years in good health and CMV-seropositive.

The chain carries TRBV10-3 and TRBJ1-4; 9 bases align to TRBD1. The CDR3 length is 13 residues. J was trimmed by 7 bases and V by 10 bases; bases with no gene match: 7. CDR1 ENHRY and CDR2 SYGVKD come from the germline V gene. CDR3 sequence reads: CATTGGGGEKLFF. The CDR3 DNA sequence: TGTGCCACTACAGGGGGCGGAGGTGAAAAACTGTTTTTT.

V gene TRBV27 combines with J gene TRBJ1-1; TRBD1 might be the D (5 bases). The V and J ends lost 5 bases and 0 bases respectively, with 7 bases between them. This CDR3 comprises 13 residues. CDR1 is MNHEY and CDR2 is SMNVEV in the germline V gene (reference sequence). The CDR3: CASSGGVNTEAFF. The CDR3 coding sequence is TGTGCCAGCAGTGGGGGGGTGAACACTGAAGCTTTCTTT.

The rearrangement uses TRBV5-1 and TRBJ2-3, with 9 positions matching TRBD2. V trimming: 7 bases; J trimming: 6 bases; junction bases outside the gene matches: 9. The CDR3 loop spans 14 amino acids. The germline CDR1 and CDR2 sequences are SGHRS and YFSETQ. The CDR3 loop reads CASWGGRAGDTQYF. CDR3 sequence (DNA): TGCGCCAGCTGGGGCGGGAGGGCCGGGGATACGCAGTATTTT.

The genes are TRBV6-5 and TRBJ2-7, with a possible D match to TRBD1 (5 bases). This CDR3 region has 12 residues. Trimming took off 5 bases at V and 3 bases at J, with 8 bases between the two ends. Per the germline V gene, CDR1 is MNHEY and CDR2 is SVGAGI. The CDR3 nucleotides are TGTGCCAGCAGTGATGACAGCTACGAGCAGTACTTC. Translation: CASSDDSYEQYF.

CDR3: CASSPSDRATDTQYF. The CDR3 DNA is TGTGCCAGCAGCCCGTCGGACAGGGCTACAGATACGCAGTATTTT. The chain links TRBV5-4 to TRBJ2-3, with TRBD1 identical over 8 bases. Germline CDR1 and CDR2: SGHNT and YYREEE (reference sequence). The CDR3 length is 15 residues. Germline trimming cut 4 bases from V and 3 bases from J; bases unmatched to any gene: 7.

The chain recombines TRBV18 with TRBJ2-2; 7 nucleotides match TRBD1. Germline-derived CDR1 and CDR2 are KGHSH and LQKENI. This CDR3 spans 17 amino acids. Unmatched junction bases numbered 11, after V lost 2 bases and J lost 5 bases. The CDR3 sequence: CASSPNPGTDATGELFF. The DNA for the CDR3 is TGTGCCAGCTCACCAAATCCCGGGACAGACGCGACCGGGGAGCTGTTTTTT.

The CDR3 spells CASGANNQPQHF. The CDR3 region has the DNA TGCGCCAGCGGGGCAAACAATCAGCCCCAGCATTTT. V gene TRBV10-2 combines with J gene TRBJ1-5, with a weak D call TRBD1 (5 bases). V was shortened by 8 bases and J by 3 bases, with 8 bases between the two germline ends. The germline V gene has CDR1 WSHSY and CDR2 SAAADI. The CDR3 has 12 amino acids.

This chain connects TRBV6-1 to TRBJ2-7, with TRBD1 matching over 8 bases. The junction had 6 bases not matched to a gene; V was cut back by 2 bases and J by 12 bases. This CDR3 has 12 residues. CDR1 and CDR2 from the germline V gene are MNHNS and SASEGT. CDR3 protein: CASSESDRGLYF. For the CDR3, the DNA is TGTGCCAGCAGTGAATCCGACAGGGGACTGTACTTC.

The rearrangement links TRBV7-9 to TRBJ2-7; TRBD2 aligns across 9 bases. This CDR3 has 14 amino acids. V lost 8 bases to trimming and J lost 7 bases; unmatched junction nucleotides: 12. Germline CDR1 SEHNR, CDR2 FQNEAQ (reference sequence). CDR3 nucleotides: TGTGCCAGCGGGATTAGCGGGAGCCGTAATGAGCAGTACTTC. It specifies CASGISGSRNEQYF.

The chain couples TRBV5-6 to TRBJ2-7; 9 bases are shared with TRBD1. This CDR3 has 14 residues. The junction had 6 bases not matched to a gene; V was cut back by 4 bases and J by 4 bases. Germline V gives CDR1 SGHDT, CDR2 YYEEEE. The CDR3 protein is CASSHTDRGYEQYF. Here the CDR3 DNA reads TGTGCCAGCAGCCACACCGACAGGGGGTACGAGCAGTACTTC.

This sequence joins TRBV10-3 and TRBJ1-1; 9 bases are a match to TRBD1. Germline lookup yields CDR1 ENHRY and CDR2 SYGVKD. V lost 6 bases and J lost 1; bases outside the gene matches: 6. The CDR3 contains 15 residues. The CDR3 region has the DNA TGTGCCATCAGCGTCCCGGGACAGGGGAACACTGAAGCTTTCTTT. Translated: CAISVPGQGNTEAFF.

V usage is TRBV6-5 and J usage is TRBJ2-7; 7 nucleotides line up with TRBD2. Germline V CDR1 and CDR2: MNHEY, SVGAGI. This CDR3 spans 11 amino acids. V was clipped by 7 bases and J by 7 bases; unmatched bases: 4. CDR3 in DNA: TGTGCCAGCACCTCCGGGGGGGAGCAGTACTTC. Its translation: CASTSGGEQYF.

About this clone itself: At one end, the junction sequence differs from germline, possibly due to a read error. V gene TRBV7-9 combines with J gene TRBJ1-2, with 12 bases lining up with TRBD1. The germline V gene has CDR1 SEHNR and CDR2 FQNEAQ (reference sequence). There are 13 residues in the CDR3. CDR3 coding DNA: TGCTTGGGGGGACAGGGGGCCTCCTATGGCTACACCTTC. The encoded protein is CLGGQGASYGYTF.

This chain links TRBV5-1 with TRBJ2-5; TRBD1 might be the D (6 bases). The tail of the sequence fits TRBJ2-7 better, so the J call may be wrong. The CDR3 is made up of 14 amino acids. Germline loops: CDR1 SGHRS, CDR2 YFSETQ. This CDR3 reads CASSLGPGAYEQYF. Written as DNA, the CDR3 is TGCGCCAGCAGCTTGGGGCCAGGGGCCTACGAGCAGTACTTC.

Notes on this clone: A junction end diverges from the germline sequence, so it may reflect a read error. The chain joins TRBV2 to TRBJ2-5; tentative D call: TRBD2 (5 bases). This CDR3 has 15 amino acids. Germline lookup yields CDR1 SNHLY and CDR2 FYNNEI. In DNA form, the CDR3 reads TGTGCCAGCAGAGAAGACACGCGAGGGCCAGAGACCCAGTACTTC. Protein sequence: CASREDTRGPETQYF.

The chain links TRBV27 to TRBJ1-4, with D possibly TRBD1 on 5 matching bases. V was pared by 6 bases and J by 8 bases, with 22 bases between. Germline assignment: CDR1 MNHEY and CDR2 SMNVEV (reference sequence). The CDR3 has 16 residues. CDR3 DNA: TGTGCCAGCAGCCCGGGCCCAGGGCCCCTGGGGGAAAAACTGTTTTTT. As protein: CASSPGPGPLGEKLFF.

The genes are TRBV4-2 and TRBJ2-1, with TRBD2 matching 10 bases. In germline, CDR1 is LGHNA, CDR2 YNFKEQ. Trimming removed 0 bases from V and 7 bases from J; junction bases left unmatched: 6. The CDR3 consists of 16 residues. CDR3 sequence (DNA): TGTGCCAGCAGCCAAGATTTGGCTAGCGGGAGTAATGAGCAGTTCTTC. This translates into CASSQDLASGSNEQFF.